A selection of T cell receptor beta chains follows, all from one sample in a study of cytomegalovirus exposure and HLA in healthy donors. Produced via immunoSEQ multiplex PCR; TCRdb's table is partial and in-frame only. Recorded for this sample: around 64,000 clones. Sample: PBMCs. The receptors were gathered from a female donor in good health and CMV-seropositive. The CDR3 runs from the conserved cysteine through the conserved F or W. Fields, in order: CDR3 protein, J gene, V gene.

CASSPRGYPNYGYTF TRBJ1-2 TRBV7-8
CASSSVGRNTEAFF TRBJ1-1 TRBV7-2
CSVEQRGQIPYEQYF TRBJ2-7 TRBV29-1
CASRNYRGQEAYNEQFF TRBJ2-1 TRBV25-1
CASSSRPSGEAKNIQYF TRBJ2-4 TRBV13
CAWSAGLAGGAYEQYF TRBJ2-7 TRBV30
CASSFAGGTNEKLFF TRBJ1-4 TRBV6-5
CASSLSRAGDGNTIYF TRBJ1-3 TRBV9
CAWSVGGGARFVRGGYTF TRBJ1-2 TRBV30
CAWSASGANTGELFF TRBJ2-2 TRBV30
CASSPTTIGVGANEKLFF TRBJ1-4 TRBV18
CASSDGDRESNEQFF TRBJ2-1 TRBV6-4
CAIRTSGGETDTQYF TRBJ2-3 TRBV10-3
CASSLDPLIQPQHF TRBJ1-5 TRBV11-2
CASSLDRPPGDTQYF TRBJ2-3 TRBV5-1
CANGLNNQSPLHF TRBJ1-6 TRBV30
CASSPGTGSYGYTF TRBJ1-2 TRBV19
CASSVAWETTSGRLDEQFF TRBJ2-1 TRBV9
CASSLDRARSYTF TRBJ1-2 TRBV18
CASSPRRDADEQYF TRBJ2-7 TRBV7-2
CASSQLGGDTQYF TRBJ2-3 TRBV4-3
CASSEALLGQLNTEAFF TRBJ1-1 TRBV6-1
CASSQVGGGGEQYF TRBJ2-5 TRBV4-1
CASSLGGVNQPQHF TRBJ1-5 TRBV5-1
CASSPPGTGSSYEQYF TRBJ2-7 TRBV18
CAWTATGGFTEAFF TRBJ1-1 TRBV30
CASSPGTGMNTEAFF TRBJ1-1 TRBV5-1
CASSSTRQGPGEAFF TRBJ1-1 TRBV7-9
CASSNLAGSTNEKLFF TRBJ1-4 TRBV19
CASSEYFQNNYGYTF TRBJ1-2 TRBV25-1
CAWGLGATTNEKLFF TRBJ1-4 TRBV30
CASSYQGNTEAFF TRBJ1-1 TRBV6-5
CASSVLESTGELFF TRBJ2-2 TRBV6-1
CAWSVLTYEQYF TRBJ2-7 TRBV30
CASSEALTGGTEAFF TRBJ1-1 TRBV6-1
CASSPWGQATYEQYF TRBJ2-7 TRBV5-8
CASSLGTGGLQETQYF TRBJ2-5 TRBV5-4
CSASPLAGGYTF TRBJ1-2 TRBV29-1
CASSQDVSVRAGVVYEQYF TRBJ2-7 TRBV4-2
CASSFWRGQPQHF TRBJ1-5 TRBV28
CASSETGTSTYEQYF TRBJ2-7 TRBV5-1
CASSLVGDTEAFF TRBJ1-1 TRBV7-2
CASSSLPPGNQPQHF TRBJ1-5 TRBV19
CASRFQTGLTEAFF TRBJ1-1 TRBV28
CASRVFQGLGYEQYF TRBJ2-7 TRBV28
CASSFTGQGNEQYF TRBJ2-7 TRBV28
CASRVSGSLDEQYF TRBJ2-7 TRBV27
CASSLGTGGGGYTF TRBJ1-2 TRBV7-9
CASSESGNSPLHF TRBJ1-6 TRBV6-4
CASSLGHGGAYEQYF TRBJ2-7 TRBV13
CASRAPAGGLYTEAFF TRBJ1-1 TRBV28
CAWSVRVKNTEAFF TRBJ1-1 TRBV30
CASSPREDGTEAFF TRBJ1-1 TRBV18
CASSPRDRGLLGTEAFF TRBJ1-1 TRBV18
CARRDRRNTEAFF TRBJ1-1 TRBV21-1